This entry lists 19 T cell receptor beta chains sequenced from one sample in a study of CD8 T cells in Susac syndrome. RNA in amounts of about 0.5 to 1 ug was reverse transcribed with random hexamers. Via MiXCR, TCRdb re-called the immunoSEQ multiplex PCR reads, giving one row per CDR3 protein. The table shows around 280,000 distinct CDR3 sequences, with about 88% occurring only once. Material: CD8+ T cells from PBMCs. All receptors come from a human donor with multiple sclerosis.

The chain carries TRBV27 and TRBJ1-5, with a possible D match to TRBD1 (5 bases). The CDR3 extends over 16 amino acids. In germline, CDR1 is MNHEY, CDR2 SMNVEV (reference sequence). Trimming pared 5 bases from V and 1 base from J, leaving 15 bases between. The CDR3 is CASSPSLGESNQPQHF. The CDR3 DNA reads TGTGCCAGCAGTCCTTCTCTAGGGGAAAGCAATCAGCCCCAGCATTTT.

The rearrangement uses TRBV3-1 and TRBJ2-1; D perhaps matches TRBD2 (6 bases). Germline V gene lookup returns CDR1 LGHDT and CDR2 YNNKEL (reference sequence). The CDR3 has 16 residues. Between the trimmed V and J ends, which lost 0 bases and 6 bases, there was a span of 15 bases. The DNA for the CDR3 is TGTGCCAGCAGCCAAGAGATAACGGACTACTTCAATGAGCAGTTCTTC. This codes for CASSQEITDYFNEQFF.

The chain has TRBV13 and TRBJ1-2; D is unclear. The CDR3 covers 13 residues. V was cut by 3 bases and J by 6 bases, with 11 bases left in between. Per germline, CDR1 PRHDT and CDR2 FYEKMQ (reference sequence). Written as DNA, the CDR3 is TGTGCCAGCAGCTTCACGAGGGAGGATGGCTACACCTTC. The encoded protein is CASSFTREDGYTF. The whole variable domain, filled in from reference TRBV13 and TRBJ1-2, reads AAGVIQSPRHLIKEKRETATLKCYPIPRHDTVYWYQQGPGQDPQFLISFYEKMQSDKGSIPDRFSAQQFSDYHSELNMSSLELGDSALYFCASSFTREDGYTFGSGTRLTVV.

CDR3 amino acids: CASSLTGGRNTEAFF. The CDR3 nucleotides are TGTGCCAGCAGCCTTACGGGGGGGAGGAACACTGAAGCTTTCTTT. V usage is TRBV14 and J usage is TRBJ1-1; a possible D gene is TRBD1 (5 bases). The CDR3 extends over 15 amino acids. Trimming cost V 4 bases and J 1 base, with 13 bases left between them. From germline, CDR1 is SGHDN and CDR2 FVKESK.

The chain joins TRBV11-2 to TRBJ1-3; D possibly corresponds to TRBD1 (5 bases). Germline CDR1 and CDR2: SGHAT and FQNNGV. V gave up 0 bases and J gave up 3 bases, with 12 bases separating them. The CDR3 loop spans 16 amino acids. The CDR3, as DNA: TGTGCCAGCAGCTTAGATCTTGAAGGGGTTGGAAACACCATATATTTT. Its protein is CASSLDLEGVGNTIYF. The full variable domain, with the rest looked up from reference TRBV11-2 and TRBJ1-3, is EAGVAQSPRYKIIEKRQSVAFWCNPISGHATLYWYQQILGQGPKLLIQFQNNGVVDDSQLPKDRFSAERLKGVDSTLKIQPAKLEDSAVYLCASSLDLEGVGNTIYFGEGSWLTVV.

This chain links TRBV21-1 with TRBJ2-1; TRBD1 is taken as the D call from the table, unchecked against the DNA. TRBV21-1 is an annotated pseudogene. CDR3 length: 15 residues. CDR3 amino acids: CASSARDRLNNEQFF. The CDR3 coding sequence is TGTGCCAGCAGCGCGAGGGACAGGCTCAACAATGAGCAGTTCTTC.

CDR3 sequence: CASSQAFGGLAGTDTQYF. CDR3 coding DNA: TGTGCCAGCAGCCAGGCCTTTGGCGGACTAGCGGGCACAGATACGCAGTATTTT. The V and J genes are TRBV14 and TRBJ2-3, with 10 bases lining up with TRBD2. The CDR3 has 18 amino acids. V was clipped by 3 bases and J by 1 base; unmatched bases: 10. The germline CDR1 and CDR2 sequences are SGHDN and FVKESK. The full variable domain, with the rest looked up from reference TRBV14 and TRBJ2-3, is EAGVTQFPSHSVIEKGQTVTLRCDPISGHDNLYWYRRVMGKEIKFLLHFVKESKQDESGMPNNRFLAERTGGTYSTLKVQPAELEDSGVYFCASSQAFGGLAGTDTQYFGPGTRLTVL.

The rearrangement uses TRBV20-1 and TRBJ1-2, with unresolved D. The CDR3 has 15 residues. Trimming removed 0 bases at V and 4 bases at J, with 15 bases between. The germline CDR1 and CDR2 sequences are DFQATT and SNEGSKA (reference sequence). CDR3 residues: CSARDRQEAIYGYTF. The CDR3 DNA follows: TGCAGTGCTAGAGATCGGCAGGAGGCAATCTATGGCTACACCTTC.

Written as DNA, the CDR3 is TGCAGTGCTCCATTTAGGACGGGCTCCTACAATGAGCAGTTCTTC. Residues: CSAPFRTGSYNEQFF. This chain uses TRBV20-1 with TRBJ2-1, with D unclear. Germline V gene data show CDR1 as DFQATT and CDR2 as SNEGSKA (reference sequence). The CDR3 is 15 amino acids. Trimming left V 5 bases short and J 0 bases short, with 14 bases between.

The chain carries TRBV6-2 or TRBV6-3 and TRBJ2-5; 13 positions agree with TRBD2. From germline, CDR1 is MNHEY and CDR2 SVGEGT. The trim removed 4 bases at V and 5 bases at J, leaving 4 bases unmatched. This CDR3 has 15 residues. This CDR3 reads CASSWTSGSGETQYF. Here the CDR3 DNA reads TGTGCCAGCAGTTGGACTAGCGGGAGTGGCGAGACCCAGTACTTC.

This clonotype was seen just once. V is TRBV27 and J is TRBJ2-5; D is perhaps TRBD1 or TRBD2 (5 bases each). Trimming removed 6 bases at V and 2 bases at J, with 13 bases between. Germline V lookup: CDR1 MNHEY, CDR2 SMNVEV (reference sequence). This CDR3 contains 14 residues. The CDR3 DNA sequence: TGTGCCAGCAGCTATGGGGGAGAGCAAGAGACCCAGTACTTC. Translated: CASSYGGEQETQYF.

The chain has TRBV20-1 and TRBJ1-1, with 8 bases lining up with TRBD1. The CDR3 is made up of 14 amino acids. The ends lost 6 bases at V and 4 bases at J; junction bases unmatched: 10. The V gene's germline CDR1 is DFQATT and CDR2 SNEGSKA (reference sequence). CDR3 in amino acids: CSAKQGGFATEAFF. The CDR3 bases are TGCAGTGCGAAACAGGGGGGCTTCGCCACTGAAGCTTTCTTT.

For the CDR3, the DNA is TGTGCCAGCAGTGATCGGACAGGGGTCTTCAGCTCCTACGAGCAGTACTTC. Its translation: CASSDRTGVFSSYEQYF. The V gene is TRBV2, the J gene TRBJ2-7, with 9 bases lining up with TRBD1. CDR1 is SNHLY and CDR2 is FYNNEI in the germline V gene. The CDR3 is made up of 17 amino acids. Unmatched junction bases numbered 9, after V lost 3 bases and J lost 0 bases.

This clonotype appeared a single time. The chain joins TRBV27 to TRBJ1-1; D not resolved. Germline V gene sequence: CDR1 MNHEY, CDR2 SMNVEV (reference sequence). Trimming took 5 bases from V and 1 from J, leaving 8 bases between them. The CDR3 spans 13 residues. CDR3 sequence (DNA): TGTGCCAGCAGTCTCCATCAGAACACTGAAGCTTTCTTT. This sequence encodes CASSLHQNTEAFF.

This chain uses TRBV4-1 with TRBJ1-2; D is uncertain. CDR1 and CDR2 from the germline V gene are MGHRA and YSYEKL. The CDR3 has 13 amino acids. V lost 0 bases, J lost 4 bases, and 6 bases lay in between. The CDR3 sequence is CASSQDLLYGYTF. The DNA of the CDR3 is TGCGCCAGCAGCCAAGATCTCCTCTATGGCTACACCTTC.

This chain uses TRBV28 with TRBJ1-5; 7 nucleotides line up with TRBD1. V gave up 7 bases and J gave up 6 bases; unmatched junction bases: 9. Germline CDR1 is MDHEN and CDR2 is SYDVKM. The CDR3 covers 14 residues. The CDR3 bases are TGTGCCAGCATAGTGAGGACAGGACTTCAGCCCCAGCATTTT. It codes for CASIVRTGLQPQHF.

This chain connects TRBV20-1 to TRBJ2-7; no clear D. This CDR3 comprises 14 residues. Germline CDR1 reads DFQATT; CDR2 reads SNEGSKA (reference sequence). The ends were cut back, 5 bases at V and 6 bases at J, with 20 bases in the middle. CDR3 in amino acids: CSAVPRQDAGEQYF. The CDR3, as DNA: TGCAGTGCTGTCCCCCGGCAGGATGCTGGCGAGCAGTACTTC.

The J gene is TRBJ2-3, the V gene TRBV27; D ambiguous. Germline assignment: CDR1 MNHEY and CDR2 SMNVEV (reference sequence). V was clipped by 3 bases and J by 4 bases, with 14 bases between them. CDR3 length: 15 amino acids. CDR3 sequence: CASSLGTRVADTQYF. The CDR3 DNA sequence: TGTGCCAGCAGTTTGGGCACCCGTGTGGCAGATACGCAGTATTTT.

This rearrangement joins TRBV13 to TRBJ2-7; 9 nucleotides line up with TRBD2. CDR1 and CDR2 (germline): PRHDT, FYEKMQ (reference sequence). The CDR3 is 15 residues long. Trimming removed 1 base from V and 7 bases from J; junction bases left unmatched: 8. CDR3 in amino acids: CASSLESGRLGEQYF. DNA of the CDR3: TGTGCCAGCAGCTTAGAGAGCGGGAGGTTAGGAGAGCAGTACTTC.